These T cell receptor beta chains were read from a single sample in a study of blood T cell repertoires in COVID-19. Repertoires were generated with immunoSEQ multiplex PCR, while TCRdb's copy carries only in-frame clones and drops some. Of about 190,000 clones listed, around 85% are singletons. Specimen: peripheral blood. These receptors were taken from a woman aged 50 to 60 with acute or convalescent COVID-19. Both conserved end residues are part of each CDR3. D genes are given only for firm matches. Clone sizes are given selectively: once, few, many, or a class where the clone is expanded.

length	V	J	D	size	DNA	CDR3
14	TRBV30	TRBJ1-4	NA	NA	TGTGCCTGGAGGTTCCCTGCAACTAATGAAAAACTGTTTTTT	CAWRFPATNEKLFF
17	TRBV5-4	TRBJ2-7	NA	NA	TGTGCCAGCAGCTTGTTCCCGACAGGGCCCAAGGAGGGCGAGCAGTACTTC	CASSLFPTGPKEGEQYF
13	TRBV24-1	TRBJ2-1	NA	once	TGTGCCACCAGTGAGGCTGGCTACAATGAGCAGTTCTTC	CATSEAGYNEQFF
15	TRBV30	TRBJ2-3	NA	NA	TGTGCCTGGAGCGTCCGGGGGAAAAGTATAAATACGCAGTATTTT	CAWSVRGKSINTQYF
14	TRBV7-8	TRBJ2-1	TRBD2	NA	TGTGCCAGCAGCTTAGTAGGGAGGGTCGGTGAGCAGTTCTTC	CASSLVGRVGEQFF
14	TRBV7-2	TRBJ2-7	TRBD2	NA	TGTGCCAGCACCTTCCCTCAGCGGGATCGCGAGCAGTACTTC	CASTFPQRDREQYF
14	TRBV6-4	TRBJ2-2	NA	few	TGTGCCAGCAGTTTCCAGGGCGGGATCGGGGAGCTGTTTTTT	CASSFQGGIGELFF
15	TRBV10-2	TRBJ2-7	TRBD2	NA	TGCGCCAGCAGGGCCAGCGGGGGGGCCCCCTACGAGCAGTACTTC	CASRASGGAPYEQYF
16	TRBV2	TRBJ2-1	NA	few	TGTGCCAGCAGCCAAGAGGCGCCTAGCTCCTACAATGAGCAGTTCTTC	CASSQEAPSSYNEQFF
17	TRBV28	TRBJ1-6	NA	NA	TGTGCCAGCAGTTTATCGGCAGGGGTGTCCTATAATTCACCCCTCCACTTT	CASSLSAGVSYNSPLHF
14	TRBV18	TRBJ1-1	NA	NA	TGTGCCAGCTCACCATTAGAGGGGAACACTGAAGCTTTCTTT	CASSPLEGNTEAFF
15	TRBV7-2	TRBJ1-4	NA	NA	TGTGCCAGCAGCTTAGGGTTTCTAACTGATGAAAAACTGTTTTTT	CASSLGFLTDEKLFF
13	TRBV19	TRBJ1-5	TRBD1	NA	TGTGCCACTAAGGACAGGGAGGCTCAGCCCCAGCATTTT	CATKDREAQPQHF
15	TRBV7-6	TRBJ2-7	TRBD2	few	TGTGCCAGCAGCCCTCTAGCGGGGGGACTGGGCGAGCAGTACTTC	CASSPLAGGLGEQYF
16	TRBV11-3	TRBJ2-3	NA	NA	TGTGCCAGCAGCTTAGGTCTTAGCGGCGAGGGGGATACGCAGTATTTT	CASSLGLSGEGDTQYF
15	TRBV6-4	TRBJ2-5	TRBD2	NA	TGTGCCAGCAGTGACTCGCGGGAGGGTTTCGAGACCCAGTACTTC	CASSDSREGFETQYF
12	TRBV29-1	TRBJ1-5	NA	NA	TGCAGCGTTGGAGGGCGGAATCAGCCCCAGCATTTT	CSVGGRNQPQHF
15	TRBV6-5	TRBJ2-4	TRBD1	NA	TGTGCCAGCAGCTTGGACAGGGGGACCAAAAACATTCAGTACTTC	CASSLDRGTKNIQYF
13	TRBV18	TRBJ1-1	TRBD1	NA	TGTGCCAGCTCACCACAAGGGACAGCTGAAGCTTTCTTT	CASSPQGTAEAFF
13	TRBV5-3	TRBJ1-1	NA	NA	TGTGCCAGAAGGATGACATTAAACACTGAAGCTTTCTTT	CARRMTLNTEAFF
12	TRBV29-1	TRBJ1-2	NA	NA	TGCAGCGTTGACAGGGTGGACTATGGCTACACCTTC	CSVDRVDYGYTF
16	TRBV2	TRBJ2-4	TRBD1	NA	TGTGCCAGCAGTATTTTTGGGACAGAGGGCAAAAACATTCAGTACTTC	CASSIFGTEGKNIQYF
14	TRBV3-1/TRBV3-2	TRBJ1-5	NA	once	TGTGCCAGCAGCCTCGGACAGTTTAATCAGCCCCAGCATTTT	CASSLGQFNQPQHF